One sample yielded the 16 T cell receptor beta chains listed below, sequenced in a study of CD8+ T cells in alopecia areata. Sequencing used cDNA as its template, made by extracting RNA and reverse transcribing it. TCRdb's table, derived via immunoSEQ multiplex PCR, lists solely in-frame clones and lacks some. The table shows 150,000 to 200,000 clones, with about 60% occurring only once. Treatment of the sample: oral pan-JAK inhibitor, 5-10 mg twice daily. The sequenced sample was CD4+ T cells sorted from blood, obtained at week 24, from a patient treated with tofacitinib. These receptor sequences come from a human donor with alopecia areata.

The chain has TRBV9 and TRBJ2-5; 7 bases match TRBD1. V lost 4 bases, J lost 1 base, and 7 bases stayed unmatched. The CDR3 consists of 15 residues. Germline loops: CDR1 SGDLS, CDR2 YYNGEE. The CDR3 is CASSPNNRGQETQYF. In DNA, the CDR3 is TGTGCCAGCAGCCCGAATAACAGGGGCCAAGAGACCCAGTACTTC. The full variable domain, in which reference TRBV9 and TRBJ2-5 provide the parts outside the CDR3, is DSGVTQTPKHLITATGQRVTLRCSPRSGDLSVYWYQQSLDQGLQFLIQYYNGEERAKGNILERFSAQQFPDLHSELNLSSLELGDSALYFCASSPNNRGQETQYFGPGTRLLVL.

The chain employs TRBV25-1 and TRBJ2-7; D remains ambiguous. Deletions cut 1 base from V and 3 bases from J, with 13 bases between. This CDR3 region has 15 residues. Germline assignment: CDR1 MGHDK and CDR2 SYGVNS. CDR3 bases: TGTGCCAGCAGTGAATCTGGCAGCGAAAGCTACGAGCAGTACTTC. This sequence encodes CASSESGSESYEQYF.

V is TRBV29-1 and J is TRBJ2-1; 9 positions agree with TRBD1. V lost 7 bases to trimming and J lost 9 bases; unmatched junction nucleotides: 13. Germline assignment: CDR1 SQVTM and CDR2 ANQGSEA. CDR3 length: 14 residues. The CDR3 loop is CSGGQGGEYGEQFF. CDR3 nucleotides: TGCAGCGGGGGACAGGGTGGGGAGTATGGTGAGCAGTTCTTC.

V is TRBV5-1 and J is TRBJ2-1; D is uncertain. V dropped 4 bases and J dropped 6 bases, with 11 bases sitting between them. The CDR3 spans 13 residues. Germline CDR1 and CDR2: SGHRS and YFSETQ. The CDR3 nucleotides read TGCGCCAGCAGCCCACGGCTGGTCAATGAGCAGTTCTTC. It codes for CASSPRLVNEQFF.

This clone occurred a few times. This sequence joins TRBV10-3 and TRBJ1-4, with D perhaps matching TRBD1 (6 bases). V was clipped by 2 bases and J by 8 bases, with 15 bases between them. Looked up from germline, CDR1 is ENHRY and CDR2 is SYGVKD. CDR3 length: 15 amino acids. CDR3 sequence reads: CAISENPGASEKLFF. CDR3 nucleotides: TGTGCCATCAGTGAGAATCCGGGGGCGAGCGAAAAACTGTTTTTT.

The chain combines TRBV6-6 with TRBJ1-2; D may be TRBD1 (5 bases). Trimming took 2 bases from V and 6 from J, leaving 10 bases between them. Germline CDR1 reads MNHNY; CDR2 reads SVGAGI (reference sequence). This CDR3 region has 13 residues. CDR3 protein: CASSYRGRDGYTF. The CDR3 nucleotides read TGTGCCAGCAGTTACCGGGGGAGGGATGGCTACACCTTC.

The chain couples TRBV29-1 to TRBJ1-4; TRBD1 aligns across 7 bases. The germline gives CDR1 SQVTM, CDR2 ANQGSEA. With V trimmed by 6 bases and J by 6 bases, 4 bases remained unmatched. The CDR3 spans 12 residues. The CDR3 nucleotides read TGCAGCGTGAACAGGGGAGATGAAAAACTGTTTTTT. Translated: CSVNRGDEKLFF.

This clone was found many times. The chain links TRBV29-1 to TRBJ1-2; maybe TRBD1 (6 bases). The V and J ends lost 8 bases and 7 bases respectively, with 20 bases between them. Germline values: CDR1 SQVTM, CDR2 ANQGSEA. The CDR3 is made up of 13 amino acids. CDR3 bases: TGCAGCTCATGGACAGCCCTAGCGGGTGGCTACACCTTC. Translated, it gives CSSWTALAGGYTF.

The chain combines TRBV2 with TRBJ2-5; D remains ambiguous. Germline-derived CDR1 and CDR2 are SNHLY and FYNNEI. This CDR3 is built from 14 residues. V dropped 4 bases and J dropped 4 bases, with 13 bases sitting between them. The CDR3 DNA sequence: TGTGCCAGCAGTGTCCGGGTTTCGGGAGAGACCCAGTACTTC. This codes for CASSVRVSGETQYF.

This chain connects TRBV7-6 to TRBJ2-5, with 9 bases identical to TRBD1. The CDR3 loop spans 15 amino acids. V lost 5 bases, J lost 3 bases, and 7 bases stayed unmatched. Germline V CDR1 and CDR2: SGHVS, FNYEAQ. CDR3 in DNA: TGTGCCAGCAGCCCCATTAGGACAGGGGAAGAGACCCAGTACTTC. It codes for CASSPIRTGEETQYF. The variable domain in full, completed from reference TRBV7-6 and TRBJ2-5, reads GAGVSQSPRYKVTKRGQDVALRCDPISGHVSLYWYRQALGQGPEFLTYFNYEAQQDKSGLPNDRFSAERPEGSISTLTIQRTEQRDSAMYRCASSPIRTGEETQYFGPGTRLLVL.

The rearrangement links TRBV7-9 to TRBJ1-1; D is perhaps TRBD1 (5 bases). Trimming left V 5 bases short and J 4 bases short, with 17 bases between. The CDR3 runs to 15 residues. Germline CDR1 is SEHNR and CDR2 is FQNEAQ (reference sequence). The CDR3 spells CASSRTGGTGTEAFF. In DNA, the CDR3 is TGTGCCAGCAGCCGAACGGGGGGTACGGGCACTGAAGCTTTCTTT.

The V call is TRBV30, the J call TRBJ1-2; 9 nucleotides match TRBD1. The length of the CDR3 is 14 residues. Germline lookup yields CDR1 GTSNPN and CDR2 SVGIG (reference sequence). J was trimmed by 8 bases and V by 0 bases; bases with no gene match: 7. CDR3 sequence: CAWSVLQGAIGYTF. The CDR3 bases are TGTGCCTGGAGTGTGCTACAGGGGGCGATCGGCTACACCTTC.

This clone turned up a few times. V usage is TRBV15 and J usage is TRBJ2-5; 7 bases are shared with TRBD2. The V segment lost 4 bases and the J segment 5 bases; nucleotides outside the gene matches: 4. The CDR3 covers 13 residues. Germline assignment: CDR1 LNHNV and CDR2 YYDKDF (reference sequence). The CDR3 spells CATSMNGGETQYF. The CDR3 coding sequence is TGTGCCACCAGCATGAACGGGGGGGAGACCCAGTACTTC. Filled out from reference TRBV15 and TRBJ2-5, the complete variable domain reads DAMVIQNPRYQVTQFGKPVTLSCSQTLNHNVMYWYQQKSSQAPKLLFHYYDKDFNNEADTPDNFQSRRPNTSFCFLDIRSPGLGDTAMYLCATSMNGGETQYFGPGTRLLVL.

The J gene is TRBJ2-7, the V gene TRBV6-5; either TRBD1 or TRBD2 may fit D (6 bases each). The CDR3 is 15 amino acids. Germline loops: CDR1 MNHEY, CDR2 SVGAGI. The V and J ends lost 5 bases and 2 bases respectively, with 16 bases between them. CDR3 sequence reads: CASSTRGGTTYEQYF. CDR3 sequence (DNA): TGTGCCAGCAGTACCAGGGGAGGAACAACCTACGAGCAGTACTTC.

The gene calls are TRBV5-6 and TRBJ1-2; D unresolved. CDR3 size: 14 residues. The germline V gene has CDR1 SGHDT and CDR2 YYEEEE. The V end was cut by 5 bases, the J end by 3 bases, with 14 bases between. The CDR3 DNA reads as TGTGCCAGCAGAACCCCCCGGGGTGACTATGGCTACACCTTC. Translated: CASRTPRGDYGYTF. The full variable domain, completed using reference TRBV5-6 and TRBJ1-2, is DAGVTQSPTHLIKTRGQQVTLRCSPKSGHDTVSWYQQALGQGPQFIFQYYEEEERQRGNFPDRFSGHQFPNYSSELNVNALLLGDSALYLCASRTPRGDYGYTFGSGTRLTVV.

In this sample, this clone turned up a few times. This chain uses TRBV5-1 with TRBJ2-5; 9 positions agree with TRBD2. The CDR3 totals 16 residues. Losses at the gene ends were 0 bases for V and 2 bases for J; bases not matched to a gene: 5. Germline assignment: CDR1 SGHRS and CDR2 YFSETQ. In DNA, the CDR3 is TGCGCCAGCAGCTTGGGGCTAGCGGGATTTCAAGAGACCCAGTACTTC. Its protein product is CASSLGLAGFQETQYF. The variable domain in full, with the rest retrieved from reference TRBV5-1 and TRBJ2-5, is KAGVTQTPRYLIKTRGQQVTLSCSPISGHRSVSWYQQTPGQGLQFLFEYFSETQRNKGNFPGRFSGRQFSNSRSEMNVSTLELGDSALYLCASSLGLAGFQETQYFGPGTRLLVL.